Listed below are T cell receptor beta chains from one sample, sequenced in a study of T-cell reconstitution after alpha-beta-depleted transplantation in children. Each CDR3 protein gets one entry after TCRdb re-called the PCR reads with MiXCR. The sample records about 980,000 distinct CDR3 sequences, about 30% being singletons. The sequenced sample was PBMCs, mostly from graft donor cells, obtained 360 days after TCRalphabeta/CD19-depleted stem cell transplant. Receptors were obtained from a boy in the first two years of life who had a stem cell transplant for SCID, so the T cells may come from the graft donor. Each CDR3 is given with its conserved first and last residue. The D gene is left open where the match is weak. Expanded clones get a size class; other rows say once, few or many, or leave the size out.

D gene	V gene	J gene	clone size	CDR3 protein	CDR3 DNA
-	TRBV7-2	TRBJ2-7	few	CASSFRESYEQYF	TGTGCCAGCAGCTTCCGGGAGTCCTACGAGCAGTACTTC
TRBD2	TRBV3-1	TRBJ2-5	-	CASSPQRGAKETQYF	TGTGCCAGCAGCCCACAGCGGGGGGCTAAAGAGACCCAGTACTTC
-	TRBV6-1	TRBJ2-5	few	CASSLGTMAGETQYF	TGTGCCAGCAGTCTAGGGACAATGGCGGGGGAGACCCAGTACTTC
-	TRBV4-3	TRBJ1-1	-	CASSQDGGPGTEAFF	TGCGCCAGCAGCCAAGATGGGGGCCCGGGGACTGAAGCTTTCTTT
-	TRBV5-1	TRBJ1-1	few	CASSWLGTPDEAFF	TGCGCCAGCAGCTGGCTCGGGACTCCAGACGAAGCTTTCTTT
-	TRBV6-2/TRBV6-3	TRBJ1-1	few	CASSYPGGLNTEAFF	TGTGCCAGCAGTTACCCTGGGGGTCTGAACACTGAAGCTTTCTTT
-	TRBV7-9	TRBJ2-4	-	CASSLGWEEAKNIQYF	TGTGCCAGCAGCTTAGGGTGGGAGGAAGCCAAAAACATTCAGTACTTC
-	TRBV6-6	TRBJ1-2	-	CASSYGTASIYGYTF	TGTGCCAGCAGCTACGGGACGGCCTCCATCTATGGCTACACCTTC
-	TRBV4-2	TRBJ2-1	-	CASSPLEGLYNEQFF	TGTGCCAGCAGCCCCCTTGAGGGACTCTACAATGAGCAGTTCTTC
-	TRBV2	TRBJ2-7	once	CASSELQGTYEQYF	TGTGCCAGCAGTGAACTTCAGGGGACCTACGAGCAGTACTTC
-	TRBV12-3/TRBV12-4	TRBJ1-1	few	CASTVGGVATEAFF	TGTGCCAGCACCGTGGGAGGGGTGGCCACTGAAGCTTTCTTT
-	TRBV20-1	TRBJ2-4	many	CSAEDRNIQYF	TGCAGTGCAGAGGACCGCAACATTCAGTACTTC
-	TRBV29-1	TRBJ2-1	-	CSVASDEQFF	TGCAGCGTGGCAAGCGATGAGCAGTTCTTC
-	TRBV5-1	TRBJ2-3	few	CASSLTKGHLTDTQYF	TGCGCCAGCAGCTTGACGAAGGGACACCTCACAGATACGCAGTATTTT
TRBD1	TRBV28	TRBJ1-5	-	CASSDQGVLGQPQHF	TGTGCCAGCAGCGATCAGGGGGTCCTCGGTCAGCCCCAGCATTTT
-	TRBV28	TRBJ2-7	few	CASRPDRVREQYF	TGTGCCAGCAGACCCGACAGAGTACGAGAGCAGTACTTC
-	TRBV12-3/TRBV12-4	TRBJ2-5	few	CASTGSEETQYF	TGTGCCAGCACAGGTTCCGAAGAGACCCAGTACTTC
-	TRBV12-3/TRBV12-4	TRBJ1-1	few	CASSWDIYTEAFF	TGTGCCAGCAGTTGGGACATTTACACTGAAGCTTTCTTT
-	TRBV5-1	TRBJ2-7	few	CASKPGTQRVYEQYF	TGCGCCAGCAAACCCGGGACTCAACGAGTCTACGAGCAGTACTTC
-	TRBV7-9	TRBJ2-5	few	CASRAGEGETQYF	TGTGCCAGCCGGGCAGGGGAGGGCGAGACCCAGTACTTC
TRBD2	TRBV9	TRBJ2-2	-	CASSVEGWTSGAINTGELFF	TGTGCCAGCAGCGTAGAGGGTTGGACTAGCGGGGCGATTAACACCGGGGAGCTGTTTTTT
TRBD1	TRBV4-3	TRBJ1-5	once	CASSQDEVGTGENQPQHF	TGCGCCAGCAGCCAAGATGAGGTCGGGACAGGGGAGAATCAGCCCCAGCATTTT
-	TRBV29-1	TRBJ2-3	many	CSVEGGRADTQYF	TGCAGCGTTGAGGGCGGTAGGGCAGATACGCAGTATTTT
-	TRBV29-1	TRBJ2-5	-	CSVLSRQETQYF	TGCAGCGTCCTCTCAAGACAAGAGACCCAGTACTTC
-	TRBV20-1	TRBJ2-7	many	CSALDHTYEQYF	TGCAGTGCATTGGACCATACATACGAGCAGTACTTC
-	TRBV29-1	TRBJ1-4	-	CSVDGGTNEKLFF	TGCAGCGTTGATGGGGGGACTAATGAAAAACTGTTTTTT
TRBD1	TRBV24-1	TRBJ1-4	few	CATSDRDRGNEKLFF	TGTGCCACCAGTGACAGAGACAGGGGAAATGAAAAACTGTTTTTT
-	TRBV3-1	TRBJ1-4	-	CASSQDFGGKLFF	TGTGCCAGCAGCCAAGATTTCGGGGGAAAACTGTTTTTT
-	TRBV7-8	TRBJ1-5	-	CASSLAREGNQPQHF	TGTGCCAGCAGCTTAGCCAGAGAGGGCAATCAGCCCCAGCATTTT
TRBD2	TRBV20-1	TRBJ2-3	few	CSATIGTLAGALKLTDTQYF	TGCAGTGCGACTATCGGGACACTAGCGGGGGCCCTGAAGCTCACAGATACGCAGTATTTT
-	TRBV6-1	TRBJ2-3	-	CAIAPGGYTDTQYF	TGTGCCATCGCACCCGGGGGATACACAGATACGCAGTATTTT
-	TRBV12-3/TRBV12-4	TRBJ2-7	-	CASSPLTGVSYEQYF	TGTGCCAGCAGTCCCCTTACGGGGGTCTCCTACGAGCAGTACTTC
-	TRBV7-9	TRBJ2-1	-	CASSALISYNEQFF	TGTGCCAGCAGCGCCCTTATATCCTACAATGAGCAGTTCTTC
-	TRBV27	TRBJ2-3	-	CASSIQGADTQYF	TGTGCCAGCAGCATCCAAGGGGCAGATACGCAGTATTTT
-	TRBV3-1	TRBJ1-1	few	CASSQVHDSEAFF	TGTGCCAGCAGCCAAGTCCACGATTCTGAAGCTTTCTTT
TRBD1	TRBV12-3/TRBV12-4	TRBJ2-5	-	CATTLTGQGQETQYF	TGTGCCACCACACTCACCGGACAGGGCCAAGAGACCCAGTACTTC
-	TRBV20-1	TRBJ2-3	-	CSARDTGDNTDTQYF	TGCAGTGCTAGAGATACCGGGGACAACACAGATACGCAGTATTTT
-	TRBV7-2	TRBJ1-5	few	CASSDDNQPQHF	TGTGCCAGCAGCGATGACAATCAGCCCCAGCATTTT
TRBD2	TRBV5-1	TRBJ2-3	few	CASRHSERGGTDTQYF	TGCGCCAGCAGGCATTCCGAGCGGGGGGGCACAGATACGCAGTATTTT
TRBD1	TRBV29-1	TRBJ2-7	few	CSALEERDRVYEQYF	TGCAGCGCCCTAGAGGAACGGGACAGAGTTTACGAGCAGTACTTC
-	TRBV7-9	TRBJ2-3	-	CASSLRTRGQGDTQYF	TGTGCCAGCAGCTTACGGACCCGAGGCCAGGGCGATACGCAGTATTTT
-	TRBV20-1	TRBJ2-7	-	CSASSLAQGINEQYF	TGCAGTGCTAGTTCCCTGGCCCAAGGGATCAACGAGCAGTACTTC
-	TRBV18	TRBJ2-1	-	CASSPPVPPGNEQFF	TGTGCCAGCTCACCACCTGTCCCACCGGGGAATGAGCAGTTCTTC
TRBD1	TRBV5-1	TRBJ1-2	-	CASSSGQGEGYTF	TGCGCCAGCAGCTCGGGACAGGGGGAAGGCTACACCTTC
-	TRBV29-1	TRBJ2-3	-	CSVVSLLGYTQYF	TGCAGCGTTGTAAGCCTCTTGGGGTATACGCAGTATTTT
-	TRBV12-3/TRBV12-4	TRBJ1-2	-	CASSREPFYGYTF	TGTGCCAGCAGTAGGGAACCGTTCTATGGCTACACCTTC
TRBD2	TRBV7-2	TRBJ2-5	-	CASSSEGLRQETQYF	TGTGCCAGCAGCTCCGAGGGACTACGACAAGAGACCCAGTACTTC
-	TRBV6-2/TRBV6-3	TRBJ1-6	few	CASSYAGSNSPLHF	TGTGCCAGCAGTTATGCCGGTTCCAATTCACCCCTCCACTTT
-	TRBV11-2	TRBJ1-3	few	CASSLYLSSGNTIYF	TGTGCCAGCAGCTTGTATCTCAGCTCTGGAAACACCATATATTTT
TRBD1	TRBV18	TRBJ1-4	-	CASSPQQGINEKLFF	TGTGCCAGCTCACCTCAACAGGGGATCAATGAAAAACTGTTTTTT
-	TRBV5-1	TRBJ2-5	-	CASSLDGSETQYF	TGCGCCAGCAGCTTGGACGGGAGTGAGACCCAGTACTTC
-	TRBV20-1	TRBJ2-7	-	CSASSGQGFLLPYEQYF	TGCAGTGCTAGTTCCGGGCAGGGCTTTCTTCTTCCCTACGAGCAGTACTTC
TRBD1	TRBV2	TRBJ1-5	few	CASSEARTGRHQPQHF	TGTGCCAGCAGTGAAGCGCGGACAGGGCGCCATCAGCCCCAGCATTTT
TRBD1	TRBV6-5	TRBJ1-1	few	CASRSTGGPEAFF	TGTGCCAGCAGATCGACAGGGGGCCCTGAAGCTTTCTTT
-	TRBV29-1	TRBJ2-3	-	CSVSRQRDTDTQYF	TGCAGCGTTTCCAGACAGAGAGACACAGATACGCAGTATTTT
-	TRBV5-4	TRBJ2-3	-	CASSLLPGESTDTQYF	TGTGCCAGCAGCTTGCTCCCAGGGGAAAGCACAGATACGCAGTATTTT
-	TRBV5-1	TRBJ2-1	-	CASSLAAGAHLGEQFF	TGCGCCAGCAGCTTGGCCGCAGGGGCGCATTTGGGTGAGCAGTTCTTC
TRBD2	TRBV29-1	TRBJ2-5	-	CSVLGGTSVAQYF	TGCAGCGTTCTGGGGGGTACTAGCGTGGCCCAGTACTTC
-	TRBV5-6	TRBJ2-3	few	CASSFRSFTDTQYF	TGTGCCAGCAGCTTTCGCAGTTTCACAGATACGCAGTATTTT